This T cell receptor (beta chain) was documented in a study of blood T cell repertoires in COVID-19. On the study more broadly: The origin of the acute and convalescent COVID-19 samples was the United States, Italy and Spain. The analysed material was cDNA or gDNA that came from T cells, B-cell-depleted T cells, or PBMCs.

This clone was seen just once. CDR1 is SGHTA and CDR2 is FQGNSA in the germline V gene. This CDR3 region has 15 residues. The trim removed 4 bases at V and 4 bases at J, leaving 8 bases unmatched. Clones were sequenced by immunoSEQ multiplex PCR, and TCRdb holds only the in-frame ones, with some missing. Of approximately 67,000 clones in the sample, more than 75% were seen once. The chain recombines TRBV7-2 with TRBJ2-5; 8 bases map to TRBD2. Sequencing was carried out using peripheral blood. The TCR sequence derives from a man in his fifties with active COVID-19. For the CDR3, the DNA is TGTGCCAGCAGCTCGCAGACTAGCGTGGGAGAGACCCAGTACTTC. As protein: CASSSQTSVGETQYF.